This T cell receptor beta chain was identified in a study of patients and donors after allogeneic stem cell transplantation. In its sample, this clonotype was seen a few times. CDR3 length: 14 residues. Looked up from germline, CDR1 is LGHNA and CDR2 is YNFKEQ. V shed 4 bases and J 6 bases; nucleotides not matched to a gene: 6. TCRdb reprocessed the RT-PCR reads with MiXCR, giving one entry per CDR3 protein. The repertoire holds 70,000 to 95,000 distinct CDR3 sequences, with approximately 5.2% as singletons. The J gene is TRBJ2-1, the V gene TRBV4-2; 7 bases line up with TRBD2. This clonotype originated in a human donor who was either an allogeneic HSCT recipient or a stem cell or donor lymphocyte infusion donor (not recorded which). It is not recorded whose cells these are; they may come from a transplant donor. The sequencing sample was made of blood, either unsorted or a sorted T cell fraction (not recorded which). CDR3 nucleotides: TGTGCCAGCAGCCGGGAGGGACGTACCAATGAGCAGTTCTTC. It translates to CASSREGRTNEQFF.